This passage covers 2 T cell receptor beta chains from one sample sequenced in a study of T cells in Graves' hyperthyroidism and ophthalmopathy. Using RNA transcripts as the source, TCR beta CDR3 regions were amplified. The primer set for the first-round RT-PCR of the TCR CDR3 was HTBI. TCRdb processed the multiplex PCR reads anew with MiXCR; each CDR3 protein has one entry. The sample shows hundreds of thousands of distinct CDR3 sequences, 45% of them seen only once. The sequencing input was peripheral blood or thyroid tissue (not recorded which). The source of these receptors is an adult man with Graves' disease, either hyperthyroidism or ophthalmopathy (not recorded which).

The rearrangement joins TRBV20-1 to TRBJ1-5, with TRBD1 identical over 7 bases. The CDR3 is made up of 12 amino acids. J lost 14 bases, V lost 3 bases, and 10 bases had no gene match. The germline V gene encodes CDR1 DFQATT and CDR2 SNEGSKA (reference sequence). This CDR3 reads CSARDRRDHEHF. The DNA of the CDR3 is TGCAGTGCTAGGGACAGGAGGGACCACGAGCATTTT.

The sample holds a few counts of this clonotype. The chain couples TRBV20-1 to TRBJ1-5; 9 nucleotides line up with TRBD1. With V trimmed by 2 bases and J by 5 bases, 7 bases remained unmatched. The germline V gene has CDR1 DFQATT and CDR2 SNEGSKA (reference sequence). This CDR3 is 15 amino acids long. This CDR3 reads CSARPTGGPHQPQHF. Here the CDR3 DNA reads TGCAGTGCTAGACCGACAGGGGGTCCCCATCAGCCCCAGCATTTT.